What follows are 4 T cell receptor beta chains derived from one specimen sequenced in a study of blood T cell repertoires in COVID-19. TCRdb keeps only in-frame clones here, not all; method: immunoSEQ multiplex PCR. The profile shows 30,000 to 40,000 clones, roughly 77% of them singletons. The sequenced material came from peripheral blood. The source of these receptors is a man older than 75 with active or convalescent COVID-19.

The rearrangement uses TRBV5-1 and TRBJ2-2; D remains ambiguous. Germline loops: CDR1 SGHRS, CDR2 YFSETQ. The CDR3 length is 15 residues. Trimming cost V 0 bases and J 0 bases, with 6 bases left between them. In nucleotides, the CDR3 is TGCGCCAGCAGCTTGGTCAGTTCGAACACCGGGGAGCTGTTTTTT. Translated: CASSLVSSNTGELFF.

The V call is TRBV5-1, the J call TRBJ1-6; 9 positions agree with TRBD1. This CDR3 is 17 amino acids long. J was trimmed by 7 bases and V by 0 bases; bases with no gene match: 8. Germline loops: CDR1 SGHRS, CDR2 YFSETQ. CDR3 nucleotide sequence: TGCGCCAGCAGCTTGGCCTCCGGGACAGGGAGGAATTCACCCCTCCACTTT. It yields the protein CASSLASGTGRNSPLHF.

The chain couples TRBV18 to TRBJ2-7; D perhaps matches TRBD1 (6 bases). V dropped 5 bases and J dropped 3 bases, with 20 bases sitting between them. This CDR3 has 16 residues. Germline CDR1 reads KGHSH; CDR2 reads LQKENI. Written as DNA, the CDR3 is TGTGCCAGCTCAACCTACAGGGAGAACTACTACTACGAGCAGTACTTC. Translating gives CASSTYRENYYYEQYF.

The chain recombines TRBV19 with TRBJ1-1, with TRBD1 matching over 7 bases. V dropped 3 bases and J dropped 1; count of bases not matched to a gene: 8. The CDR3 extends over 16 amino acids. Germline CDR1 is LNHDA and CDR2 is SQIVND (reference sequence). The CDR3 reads CASSIGQGVRNTEAFF. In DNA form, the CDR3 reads TGTGCCAGTAGTATCGGTCAGGGGGTTCGGAACACTGAAGCTTTCTTT.